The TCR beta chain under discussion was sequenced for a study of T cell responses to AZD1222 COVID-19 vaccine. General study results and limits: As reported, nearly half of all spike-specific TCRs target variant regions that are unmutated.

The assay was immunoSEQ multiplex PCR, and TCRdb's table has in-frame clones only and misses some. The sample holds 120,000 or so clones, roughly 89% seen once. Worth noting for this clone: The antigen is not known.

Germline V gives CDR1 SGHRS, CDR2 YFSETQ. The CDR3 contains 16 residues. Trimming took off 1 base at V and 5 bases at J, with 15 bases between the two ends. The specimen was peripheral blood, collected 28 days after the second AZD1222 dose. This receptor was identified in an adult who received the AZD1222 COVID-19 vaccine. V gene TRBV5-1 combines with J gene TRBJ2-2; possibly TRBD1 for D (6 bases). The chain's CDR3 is CASSLFAAGETGELFF. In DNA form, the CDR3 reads TGCGCCAGCAGCTTGTTCGCGGCAGGGGAAACCGGGGAGCTGTTTTTT.